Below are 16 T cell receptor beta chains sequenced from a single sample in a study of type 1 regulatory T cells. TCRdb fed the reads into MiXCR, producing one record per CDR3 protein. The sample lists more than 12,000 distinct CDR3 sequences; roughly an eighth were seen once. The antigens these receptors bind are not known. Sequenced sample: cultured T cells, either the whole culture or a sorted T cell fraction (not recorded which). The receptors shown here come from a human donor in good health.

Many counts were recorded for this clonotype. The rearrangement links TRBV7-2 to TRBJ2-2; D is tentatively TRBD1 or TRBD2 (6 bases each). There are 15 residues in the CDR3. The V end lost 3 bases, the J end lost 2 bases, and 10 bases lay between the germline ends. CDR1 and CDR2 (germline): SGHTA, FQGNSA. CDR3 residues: CASSLVGGNTGELFF. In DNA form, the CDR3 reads TGTGCCAGCAGCTTGGTGGGGGGCAACACCGGGGAGCTGTTTTTT. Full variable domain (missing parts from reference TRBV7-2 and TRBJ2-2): GAGVSQSPSNKVTEKGKDVELRCDPISGHTALYWYRQSLGQGLEFLIYFQGNSAPDKSGLPSDRFSAERTGGSVSTLTIQRTQQEDSAVYLCASSLVGGNTGELFFGEGSRLTVL.

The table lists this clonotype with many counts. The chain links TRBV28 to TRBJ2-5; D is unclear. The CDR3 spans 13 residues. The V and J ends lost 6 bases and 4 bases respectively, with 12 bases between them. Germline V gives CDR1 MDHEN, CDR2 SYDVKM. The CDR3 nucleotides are TGTGCCAGCAGCCCCCTCAGGACAGAGACCCAGTACTTC. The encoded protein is CASSPLRTETQYF.

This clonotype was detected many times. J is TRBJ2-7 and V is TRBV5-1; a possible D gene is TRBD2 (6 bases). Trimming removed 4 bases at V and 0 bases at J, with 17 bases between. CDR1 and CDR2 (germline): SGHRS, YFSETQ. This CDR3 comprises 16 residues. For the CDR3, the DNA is TGCGCCAGCAGCCTGGGATCGGGAGTATTCTCCTACGAGCAGTACTTC. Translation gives CASSLGSGVFSYEQYF.

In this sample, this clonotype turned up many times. The CDR3 sequence: CASSLLAFPGYTF. CDR3 coding DNA: TGTGCCAGCAGTTTATTGGCCTTCCCGGGCTACACCTTC. The genes are TRBV12-3 or TRBV12-4 and TRBJ1-2, with unresolved D. Trimming took off 2 bases at V and 8 bases at J, with 12 bases between the two ends. CDR3 length equals 13 residues.

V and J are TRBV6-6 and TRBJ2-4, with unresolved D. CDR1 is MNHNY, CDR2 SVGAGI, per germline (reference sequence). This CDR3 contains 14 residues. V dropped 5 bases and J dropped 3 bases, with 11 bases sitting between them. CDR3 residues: CASSPDVIKNIQYF. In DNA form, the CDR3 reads TGTGCCAGCAGTCCTGACGTAATCAAAAACATTCAGTACTTC.

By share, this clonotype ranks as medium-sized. For the CDR3, the DNA is TGTGCCAGCAGCCTAGCGGGAGGAGTCTCCGGGGAGCTGTTTTTT. Translated, it gives CASSLAGGVSGELFF. This chain uses TRBV28 with TRBJ2-2; 11 bases line up with TRBD2. Germline V gene data show CDR1 as MDHEN and CDR2 as SYDVKM. Trimming removed 6 bases from V and 6 bases from J; junction bases left unmatched: 6. This CDR3 is 15 amino acids long.

CDR3 sequence (DNA): TGTGCCAGCAGCGTATTCTCGGGGCAAGGCGAAAAACTGTTTTTT. This translates into CASSVFSGQGEKLFF. This chain joins TRBV9 and TRBJ1-4; D possibly corresponds to TRBD1 (5 bases). The V end was cut by 1 base, the J end by 8 bases, with 15 bases between. This CDR3 is 15 amino acids long. Per germline, CDR1 SGDLS and CDR2 YYNGEE.

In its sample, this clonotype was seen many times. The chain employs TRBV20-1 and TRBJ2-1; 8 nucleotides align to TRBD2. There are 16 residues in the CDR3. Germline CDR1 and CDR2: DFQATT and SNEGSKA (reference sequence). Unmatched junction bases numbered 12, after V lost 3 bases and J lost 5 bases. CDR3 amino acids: CSARDPSGGYHNEQFF. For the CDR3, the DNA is TGCAGTGCTAGGGATCCTTCGGGAGGGTACCACAATGAGCAGTTCTTC.

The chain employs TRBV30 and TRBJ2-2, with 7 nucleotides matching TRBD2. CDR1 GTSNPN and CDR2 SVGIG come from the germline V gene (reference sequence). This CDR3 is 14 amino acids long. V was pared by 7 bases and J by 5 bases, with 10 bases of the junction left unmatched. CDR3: CASVAGLGTGELFF. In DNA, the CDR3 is TGTGCCTCCGTAGCGGGCCTGGGGACCGGGGAGCTGTTTTTT.

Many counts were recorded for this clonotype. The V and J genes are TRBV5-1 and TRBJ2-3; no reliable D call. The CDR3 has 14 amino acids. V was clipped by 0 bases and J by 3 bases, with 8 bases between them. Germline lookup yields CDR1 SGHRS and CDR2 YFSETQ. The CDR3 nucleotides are TGCGCCAGCAGCTTGGGGCAGGAAACAGATACGCAGTATTTT. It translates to CASSLGQETDTQYF.

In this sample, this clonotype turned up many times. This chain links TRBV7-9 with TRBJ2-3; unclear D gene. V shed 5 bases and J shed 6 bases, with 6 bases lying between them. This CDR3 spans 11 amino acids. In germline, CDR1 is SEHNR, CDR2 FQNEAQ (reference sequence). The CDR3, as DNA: TGTGCCAGCAGCAGTTATGATACGCAGTATTTT. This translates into CASSSYDTQYF.

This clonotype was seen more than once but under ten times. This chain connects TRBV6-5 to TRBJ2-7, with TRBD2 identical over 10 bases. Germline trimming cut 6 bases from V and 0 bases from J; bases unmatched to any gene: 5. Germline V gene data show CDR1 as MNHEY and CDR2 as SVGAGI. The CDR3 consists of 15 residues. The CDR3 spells CASRPIAGGSYEQYF. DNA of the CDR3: TGTGCCAGCAGACCCATAGCGGGGGGCTCCTACGAGCAGTACTTC.

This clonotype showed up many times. The CDR3 spells CASSLDGRRYNEQFF. CDR3 DNA sequence: TGCGCCAGCAGCTTGGACGGGCGGCGCTACAATGAGCAGTTCTTC. V usage is TRBV5-1 and J usage is TRBJ2-1, with D unclear. Germline lookup yields CDR1 SGHRS and CDR2 YFSETQ. The CDR3 covers 15 residues. Trimming took off 0 bases at V and 3 bases at J, with 10 bases between the two ends.

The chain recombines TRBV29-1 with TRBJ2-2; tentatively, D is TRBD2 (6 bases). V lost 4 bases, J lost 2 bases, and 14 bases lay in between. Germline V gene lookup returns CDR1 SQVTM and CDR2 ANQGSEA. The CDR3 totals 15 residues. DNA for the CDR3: TGCAGCGTTGTGGGAGGTCCCCTTAACACCGGGGAGCTGTTTTTT. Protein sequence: CSVVGGPLNTGELFF.

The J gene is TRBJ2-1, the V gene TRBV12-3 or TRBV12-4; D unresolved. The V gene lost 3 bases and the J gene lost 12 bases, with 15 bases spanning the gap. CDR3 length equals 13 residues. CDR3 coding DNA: TGTGCCAGCAGTTTGAAATTGGAGACTCCGCAGTTCTTC. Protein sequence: CASSLKLETPQFF.

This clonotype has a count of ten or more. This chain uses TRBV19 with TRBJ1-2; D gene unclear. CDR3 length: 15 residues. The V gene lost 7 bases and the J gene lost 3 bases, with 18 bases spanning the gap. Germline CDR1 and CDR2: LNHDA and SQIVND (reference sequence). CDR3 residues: CASKAEKDGYYGYTF. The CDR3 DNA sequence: TGTGCCAGTAAAGCAGAGAAGGACGGATACTATGGCTACACCTTC.